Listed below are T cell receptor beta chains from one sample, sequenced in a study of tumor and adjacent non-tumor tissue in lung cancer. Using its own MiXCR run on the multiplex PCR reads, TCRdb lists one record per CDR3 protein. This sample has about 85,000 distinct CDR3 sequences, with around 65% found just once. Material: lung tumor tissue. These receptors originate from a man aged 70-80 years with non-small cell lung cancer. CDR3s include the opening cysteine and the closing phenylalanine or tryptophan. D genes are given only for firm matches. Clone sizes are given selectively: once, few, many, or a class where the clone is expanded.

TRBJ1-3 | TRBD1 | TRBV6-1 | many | TGTGCCAGCAGTTCCTCCGGGACAGGGGGAGATTTT | CASSSSGTGGDF
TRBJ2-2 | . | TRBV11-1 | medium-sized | TGTGCCAGCAGCTTACATGAGGAGCTGTTTTTT | CASSLHEELFF
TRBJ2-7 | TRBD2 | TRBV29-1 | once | TGCAGCCTTAGAGGGGTCCCGAGGACTAGCTACGAGCAGTACTTC | CSLRGVPRTSYEQYF
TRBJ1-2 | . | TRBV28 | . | TGTGCCAGCAGTACCCTGGTACAGCCTCCCAACTATGGCTACACCTTC | CASSTLVQPPNYGYTF
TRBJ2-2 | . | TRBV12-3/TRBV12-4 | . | TGTGCCAGCACCTCCGGGCAGGGGCACACCGGGGAGCTGCTTTTC | CASTSGQGHTGELLF
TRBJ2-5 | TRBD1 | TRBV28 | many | TGTGCCAGCAGTCCCGGACAGGGCCTTAAAGAGACCCAGTACTTC | CASSPGQGLKETQYF
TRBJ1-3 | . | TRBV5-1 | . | TGCGCCAGCAGCTTGATGGGGGCCCGCTCTGGAAACACCATATATTTT | CASSLMGARSGNTIYF
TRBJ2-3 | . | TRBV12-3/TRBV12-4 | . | TGTGCCAACAGTACAGCGCGAGATACGCAGTATTTT | CANSTARDTQYF
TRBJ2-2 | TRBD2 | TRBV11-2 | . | TGTGCCAGCAGCTTAGTTCGACTAGCCTCGACCGGGAAGCTGTTTTTT | CASSLVRLASTGKLFF
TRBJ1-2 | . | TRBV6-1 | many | TGTGCCAGCAGTCCTCGGGACAAATCTAACTATGGCTACACCTTC | CASSPRDKSNYGYTF
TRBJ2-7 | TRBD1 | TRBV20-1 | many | TGCAGTGCTAGCTTAGACAGGGGCTACGAGCAGTACTTC | CSASLDRGYEQYF
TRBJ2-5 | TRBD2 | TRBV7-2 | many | TGTGCCAGCAGCCGAAGCGGGAATTCGGAGACCCAGTACTTC | CASSRSGNSETQYF
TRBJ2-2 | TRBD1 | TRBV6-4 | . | TGTGTCAGCAGTGTGGCAGGGGGCCCCGGGAAGCTGTTTTTT | CVSSVAGGPGKLFF
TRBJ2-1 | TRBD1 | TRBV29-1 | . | TGTAGCGTTGAAGCCAGAGAGGGGGCGCGTGACAATGAGCAGTTCTTC | CSVEAREGARDNEQFF
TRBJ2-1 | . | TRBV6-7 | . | TGTGCCAGCAGTTACTCAGACAGGCGAACGGGCCTAGCGTCGGTATTTGAGCAGTTCTTC | CASSYSDRRTGLASVFEQFF